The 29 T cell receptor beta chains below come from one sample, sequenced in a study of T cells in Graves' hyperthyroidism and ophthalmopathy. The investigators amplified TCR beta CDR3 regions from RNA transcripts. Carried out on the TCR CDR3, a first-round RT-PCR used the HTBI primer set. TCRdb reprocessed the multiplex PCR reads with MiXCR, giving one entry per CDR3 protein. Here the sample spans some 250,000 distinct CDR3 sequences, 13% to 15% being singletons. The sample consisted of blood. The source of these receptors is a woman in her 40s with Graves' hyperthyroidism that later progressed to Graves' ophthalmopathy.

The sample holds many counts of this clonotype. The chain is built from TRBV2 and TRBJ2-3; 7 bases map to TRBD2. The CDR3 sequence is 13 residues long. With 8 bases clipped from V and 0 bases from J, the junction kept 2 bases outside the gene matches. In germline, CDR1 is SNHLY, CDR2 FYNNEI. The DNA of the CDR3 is TGTGCCAGCCTGGGACTAAGCACAGATACGCAGTATTTT. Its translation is CASLGLSTDTQYF.

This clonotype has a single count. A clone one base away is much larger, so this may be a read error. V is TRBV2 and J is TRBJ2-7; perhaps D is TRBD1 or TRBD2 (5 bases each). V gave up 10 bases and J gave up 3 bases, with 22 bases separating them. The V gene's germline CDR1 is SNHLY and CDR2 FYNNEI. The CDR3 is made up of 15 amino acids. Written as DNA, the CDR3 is TGTGCCAACATGAATGGGGGTGTCGGGAACTACGAGCAGTACTTC. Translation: CANMNGGVGNYEQYF.

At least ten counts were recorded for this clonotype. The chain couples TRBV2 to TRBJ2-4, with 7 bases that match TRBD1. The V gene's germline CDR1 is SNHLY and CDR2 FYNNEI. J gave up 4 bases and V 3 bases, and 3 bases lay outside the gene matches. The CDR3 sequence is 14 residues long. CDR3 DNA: TGTGCCAGCAGTGAGGGACAGCTAAAAAACATTCAGTACTTC. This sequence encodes CASSEGQLKNIQYF.

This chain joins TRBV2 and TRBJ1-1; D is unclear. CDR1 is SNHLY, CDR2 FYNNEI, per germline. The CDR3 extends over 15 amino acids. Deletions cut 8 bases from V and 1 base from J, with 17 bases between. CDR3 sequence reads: CASLTGSGGNTEAFF. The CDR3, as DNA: TGTGCCAGCCTGACGGGAAGCGGCGGGAACACTGAAGCTTTCTTT.

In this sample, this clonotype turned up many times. CDR3 nucleotides: TGCGCCAGCAGCTTGGACAGGACCGACACGCTATTGAACACTGAAGCTTTCTTT. Protein: CASSLDRTDTLLNTEAFF. The gene calls are TRBV5-1 and TRBJ1-1; weak D call: TRBD1 (5 bases). Germline CDR1 SGHRS, CDR2 YFSETQ. The V gene lost 0 bases and the J gene lost 0 bases, with 18 bases spanning the gap. This CDR3 comprises 18 residues. Full variable domain (outside the CDR3, taken from reference TRBV5-1 and TRBJ1-1): KAGVTQTPRYLIKTRGQQVTLSCSPISGHRSVSWYQQTPGQGLQFLFEYFSETQRNKGNFPGRFSGRQFSNSRSEMNVSTLELGDSALYLCASSLDRTDTLLNTEAFFGQGTRLTVV.

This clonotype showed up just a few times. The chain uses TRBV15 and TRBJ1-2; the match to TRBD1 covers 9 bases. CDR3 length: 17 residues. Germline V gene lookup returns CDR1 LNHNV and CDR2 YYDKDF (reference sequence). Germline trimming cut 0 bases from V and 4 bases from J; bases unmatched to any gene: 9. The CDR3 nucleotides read TGTGCCACCAGCAGAGATCTGGGGACAGGGCGTAGCTATGGCTACACCTTC. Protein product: CATSRDLGTGRSYGYTF.

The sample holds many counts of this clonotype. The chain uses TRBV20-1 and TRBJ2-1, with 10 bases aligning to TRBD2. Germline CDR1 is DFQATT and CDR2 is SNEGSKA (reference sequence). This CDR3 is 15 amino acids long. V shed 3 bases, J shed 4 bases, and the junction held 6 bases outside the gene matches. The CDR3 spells CSASGLADWYNEQFF. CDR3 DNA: TGCAGTGCTAGTGGACTAGCGGATTGGTACAATGAGCAGTTCTTC.

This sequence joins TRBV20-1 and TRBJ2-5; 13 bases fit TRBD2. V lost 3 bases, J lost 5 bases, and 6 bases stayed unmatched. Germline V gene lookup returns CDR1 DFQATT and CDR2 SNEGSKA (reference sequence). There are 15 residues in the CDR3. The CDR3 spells CSARPGTSGMETQYF. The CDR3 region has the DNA TGCAGTGCTAGGCCCGGGACTAGCGGGATGGAGACCCAGTACTTC.

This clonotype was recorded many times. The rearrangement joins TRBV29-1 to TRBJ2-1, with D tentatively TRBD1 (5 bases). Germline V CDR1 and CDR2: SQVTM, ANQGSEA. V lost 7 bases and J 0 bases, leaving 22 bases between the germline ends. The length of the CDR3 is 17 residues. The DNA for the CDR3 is TGCAGCGCTATACGGCCCGCGACAGCCTACTCCTACAATGAGCAGTTCTTC. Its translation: CSAIRPATAYSYNEQFF.

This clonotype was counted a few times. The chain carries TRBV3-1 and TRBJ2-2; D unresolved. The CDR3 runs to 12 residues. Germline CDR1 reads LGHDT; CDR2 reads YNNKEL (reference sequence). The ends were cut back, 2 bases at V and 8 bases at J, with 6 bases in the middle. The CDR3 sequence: CASSQRDGELFF. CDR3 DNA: TGTGCCAGCAGCCAAAGGGATGGGGAGCTGTTTTTT.

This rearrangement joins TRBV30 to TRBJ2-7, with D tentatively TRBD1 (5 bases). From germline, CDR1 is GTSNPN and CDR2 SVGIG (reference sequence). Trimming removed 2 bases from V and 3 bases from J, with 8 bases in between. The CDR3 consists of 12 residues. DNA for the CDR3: TGTGCCTGGAGTACAGGATTCTACGAGCAGTACTTC. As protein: CAWSTGFYEQYF.

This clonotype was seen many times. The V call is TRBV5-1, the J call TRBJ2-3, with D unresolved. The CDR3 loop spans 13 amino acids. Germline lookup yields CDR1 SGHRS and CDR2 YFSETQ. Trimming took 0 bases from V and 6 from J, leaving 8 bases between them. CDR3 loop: CASSLAGWDTQYF. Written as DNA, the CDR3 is TGCGCCAGCAGCTTGGCCGGTTGGGATACGCAGTATTTT. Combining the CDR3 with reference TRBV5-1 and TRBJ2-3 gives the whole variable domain KAGVTQTPRYLIKTRGQQVTLSCSPISGHRSVSWYQQTPGQGLQFLFEYFSETQRNKGNFPGRFSGRQFSNSRSEMNVSTLELGDSALYLCASSLAGWDTQYFGPGTRLTVL.

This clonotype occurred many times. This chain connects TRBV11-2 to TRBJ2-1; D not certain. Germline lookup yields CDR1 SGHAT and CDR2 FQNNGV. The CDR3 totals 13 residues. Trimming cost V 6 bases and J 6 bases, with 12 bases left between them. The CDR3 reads CASSLGFSNEQFF. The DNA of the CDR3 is TGTGCCAGCAGTCTTGGGTTTTCCAATGAGCAGTTCTTC.

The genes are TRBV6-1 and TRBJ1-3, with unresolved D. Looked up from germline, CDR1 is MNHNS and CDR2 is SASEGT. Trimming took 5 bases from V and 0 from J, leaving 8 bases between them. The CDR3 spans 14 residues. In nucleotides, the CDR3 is TGTGCCAGCAGTTATGGGGTCTCTGGAAACACCATATATTTT. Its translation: CASSYGVSGNTIYF.

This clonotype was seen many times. The CDR3 here is CATRGRTLVGELFF. The CDR3 DNA reads as TGTGCCACTCGGGGACGCACCTTAGTCGGGGAGCTGTTTTTT. The chain links TRBV19 to TRBJ2-2; tentatively, D is TRBD1 or TRBD2 (5 bases each). Germline lookup yields CDR1 LNHDA and CDR2 SQIVND (reference sequence). Between the trimmed V and J ends, which lost 10 bases and 7 bases, there was a span of 19 bases. This CDR3 has 14 residues.

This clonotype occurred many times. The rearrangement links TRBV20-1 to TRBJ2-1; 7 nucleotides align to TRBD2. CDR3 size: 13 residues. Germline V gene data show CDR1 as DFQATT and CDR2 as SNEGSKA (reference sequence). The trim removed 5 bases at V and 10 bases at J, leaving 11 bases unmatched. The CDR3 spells CSALTGTTEEQFF. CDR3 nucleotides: TGCAGTGCTTTGACCGGGACTACGGAAGAGCAGTTCTTC.

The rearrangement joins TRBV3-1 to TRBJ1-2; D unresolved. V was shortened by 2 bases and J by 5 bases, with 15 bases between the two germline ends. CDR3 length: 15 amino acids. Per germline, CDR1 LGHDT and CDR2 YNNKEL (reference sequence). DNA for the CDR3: TGTGCCAGCAGCCAAAGATACCCTACCACTTATGGCTACACCTTC. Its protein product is CASSQRYPTTYGYTF.

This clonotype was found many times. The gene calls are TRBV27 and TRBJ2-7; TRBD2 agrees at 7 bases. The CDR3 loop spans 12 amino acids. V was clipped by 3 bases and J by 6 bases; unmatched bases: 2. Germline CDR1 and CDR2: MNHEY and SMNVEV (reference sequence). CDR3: CASSFGRGEQYF. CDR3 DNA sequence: TGTGCCAGCAGTTTTGGGAGGGGCGAGCAGTACTTC.

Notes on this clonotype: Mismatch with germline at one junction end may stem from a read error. CDR3: CASSLFPISNQPQDF. The CDR3 DNA reads as TGTGCCAGCAGTTTATTTCCAATTAGCAATCAGCCCCAGGATTTT. This chain joins TRBV27 and TRBJ1-5, with no clear D. The germline V gene has CDR1 MNHEY and CDR2 SMNVEV (reference sequence). This CDR3 comprises 15 residues.

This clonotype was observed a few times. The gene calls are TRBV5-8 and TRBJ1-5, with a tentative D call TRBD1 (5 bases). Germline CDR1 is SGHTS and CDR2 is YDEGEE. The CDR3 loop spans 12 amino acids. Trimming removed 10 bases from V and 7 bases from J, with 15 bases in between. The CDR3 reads CAGGGSGQPQHF. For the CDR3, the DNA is TGTGCCGGTGGGGGTTCGGGGCAGCCCCAGCATTTT.

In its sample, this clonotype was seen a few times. The CDR3 DNA reads as TGTGCCAGCAGTTTGTGGGGGGTTTTGGGCGAGCAGTACTTC. The encoded protein is CASSLWGVLGEQYF. V gene TRBV28 combines with J gene TRBJ2-7; a possible D gene is TRBD2 (6 bases). The CDR3 loop spans 14 amino acids. Germline V gene data show CDR1 as MDHEN and CDR2 as SYDVKM. Trimming removed 3 bases from V and 6 bases from J, with 15 bases in between.

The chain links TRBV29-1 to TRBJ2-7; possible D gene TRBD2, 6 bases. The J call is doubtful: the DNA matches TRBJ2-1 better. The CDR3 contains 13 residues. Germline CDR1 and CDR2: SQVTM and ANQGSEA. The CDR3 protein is CSVVTGEDYEQFF. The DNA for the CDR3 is TGCAGCGTCGTAACGGGGGAAGACTACGAGCAGTTCTTC.

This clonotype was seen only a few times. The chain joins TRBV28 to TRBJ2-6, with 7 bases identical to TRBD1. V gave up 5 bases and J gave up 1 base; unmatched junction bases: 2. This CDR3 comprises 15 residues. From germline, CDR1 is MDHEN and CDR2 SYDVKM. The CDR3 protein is CASSQQGSGANVLTF. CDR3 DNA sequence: TGTGCCAGCAGTCAACAGGGGTCTGGGGCCAACGTCCTGACTTTC.

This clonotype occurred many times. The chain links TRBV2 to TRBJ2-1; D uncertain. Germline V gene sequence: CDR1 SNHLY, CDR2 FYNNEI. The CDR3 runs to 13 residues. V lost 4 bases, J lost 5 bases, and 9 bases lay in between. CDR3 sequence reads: CASSGNVHNEQFF. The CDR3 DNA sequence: TGTGCCAGCAGTGGTAACGTACACAATGAGCAGTTCTTC.

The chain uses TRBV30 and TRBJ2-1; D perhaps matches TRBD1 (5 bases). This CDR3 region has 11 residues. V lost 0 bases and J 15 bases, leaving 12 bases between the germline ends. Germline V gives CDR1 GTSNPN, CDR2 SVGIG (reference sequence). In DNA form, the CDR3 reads TGTGCCTGGAGTGTTACAGGTCTTAGGTTCTTC. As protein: CAWSVTGLRFF.

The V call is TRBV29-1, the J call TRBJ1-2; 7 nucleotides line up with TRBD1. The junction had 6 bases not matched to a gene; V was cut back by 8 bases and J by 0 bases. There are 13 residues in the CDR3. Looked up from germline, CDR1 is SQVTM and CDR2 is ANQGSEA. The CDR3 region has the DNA TGCAGCACCCGGGACAGAGCTAACTATGGCTACACCTTC. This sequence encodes CSTRDRANYGYTF.

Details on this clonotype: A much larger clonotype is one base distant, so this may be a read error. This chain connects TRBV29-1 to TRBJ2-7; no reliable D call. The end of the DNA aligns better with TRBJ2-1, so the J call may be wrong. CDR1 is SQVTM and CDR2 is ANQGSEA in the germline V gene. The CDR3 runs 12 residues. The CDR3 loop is CSVVVGRYEQFF. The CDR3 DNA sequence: TGCAGCGTTGTCGTCGGCAGGTACGAGCAGTTCTTC.

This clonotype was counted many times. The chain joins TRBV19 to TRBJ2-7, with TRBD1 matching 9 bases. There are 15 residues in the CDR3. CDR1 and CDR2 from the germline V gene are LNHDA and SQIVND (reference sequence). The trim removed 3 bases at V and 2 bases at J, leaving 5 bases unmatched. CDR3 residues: CASSIGQGTTYEQYF. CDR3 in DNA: TGTGCCAGTAGTATCGGACAGGGGACGACCTACGAGCAGTACTTC.

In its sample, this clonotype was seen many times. CDR3 in amino acids: CASNRGPYNEQFF. CDR3 in DNA: TGTGCCAGCAACCGAGGGCCGTACAATGAGCAGTTCTTC. The rearrangement links TRBV28 to TRBJ2-1; perhaps TRBD2 as D (5 bases). Germline V CDR1 and CDR2: MDHEN, SYDVKM. The CDR3 runs to 13 residues. Trimming cost V 7 bases and J 4 bases, with 11 bases left between them. Full variable domain (missing parts from reference TRBV28 and TRBJ2-1): DVKVTQSSRYLVKRTGEKVFLECVQDMDHENMFWYRQDPGLGLRLIYFSYDVKMKEKGDIPEGYSVSREKKERFSLILESASTNQTSMYLCASNRGPYNEQFFGPGTRLTVL.